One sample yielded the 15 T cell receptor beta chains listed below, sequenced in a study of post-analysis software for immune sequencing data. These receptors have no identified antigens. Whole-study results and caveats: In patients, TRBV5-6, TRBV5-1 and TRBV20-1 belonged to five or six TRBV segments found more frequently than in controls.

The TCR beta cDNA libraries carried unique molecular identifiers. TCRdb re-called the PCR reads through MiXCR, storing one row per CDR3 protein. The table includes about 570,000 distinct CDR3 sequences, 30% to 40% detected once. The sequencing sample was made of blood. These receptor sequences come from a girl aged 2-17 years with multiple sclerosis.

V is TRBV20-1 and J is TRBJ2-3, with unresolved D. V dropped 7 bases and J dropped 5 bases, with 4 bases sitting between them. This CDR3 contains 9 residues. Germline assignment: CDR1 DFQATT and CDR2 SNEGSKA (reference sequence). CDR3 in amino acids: CSVRDTQYF. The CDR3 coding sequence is TGCAGTGTGAGAGATACGCAGTATTTT.

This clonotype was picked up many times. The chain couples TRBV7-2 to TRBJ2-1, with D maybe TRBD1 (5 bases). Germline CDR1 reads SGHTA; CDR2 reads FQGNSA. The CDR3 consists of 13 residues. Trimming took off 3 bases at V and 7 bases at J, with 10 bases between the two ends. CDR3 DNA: TGTGCCAGCAGCTTCTCCAGGGTGAATGAGCAGTTCTTC. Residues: CASSFSRVNEQFF. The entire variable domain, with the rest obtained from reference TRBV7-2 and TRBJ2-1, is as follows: GAGVSQSPSNKVTEKGKDVELRCDPISGHTALYWYRQSLGQGLEFLIYFQGNSAPDKSGLPSDRFSAERTGGSVSTLTIQRTQQEDSAVYLCASSFSRVNEQFFGPGTRLTVL.

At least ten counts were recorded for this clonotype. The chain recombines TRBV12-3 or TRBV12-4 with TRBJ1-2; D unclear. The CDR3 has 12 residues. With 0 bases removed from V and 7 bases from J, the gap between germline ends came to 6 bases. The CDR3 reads CASSLAGSGYTF. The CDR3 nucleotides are TGTGCCAGCAGTTTAGCAGGGTCTGGCTACACCTTC.

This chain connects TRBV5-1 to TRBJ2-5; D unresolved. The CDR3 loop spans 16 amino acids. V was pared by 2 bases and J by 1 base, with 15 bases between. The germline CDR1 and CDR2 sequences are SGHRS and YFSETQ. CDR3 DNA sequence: TGCGCCAGCAGCTTTGTAGCCGGCGGCCTCCAAGAGACCCAGTACTTC. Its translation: CASSFVAGGLQETQYF.

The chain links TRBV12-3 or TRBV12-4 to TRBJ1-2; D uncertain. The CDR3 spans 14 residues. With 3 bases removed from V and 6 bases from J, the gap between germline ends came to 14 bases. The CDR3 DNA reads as TGTGCCAGCAGTTTTCAGGCGGGCGCGGATGGCTACACCTTC. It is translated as CASSFQAGADGYTF.

The CDR3 sequence is CASSLDLLKLAGAHAWETQYF. The CDR3 DNA reads as TGTGCCAGCAGCTTAGACCTTCTAAAACTAGCGGGGGCGCACGCGTGGGAGACCCAGTACTTC. This chain connects TRBV11-2 to TRBJ2-5, with 11 bases aligning to TRBD2. This CDR3 has 21 residues. Losses at the gene ends were 0 bases for V and 5 bases for J; bases not matched to a gene: 20. The germline V gene has CDR1 SGHAT and CDR2 FQNNGV.

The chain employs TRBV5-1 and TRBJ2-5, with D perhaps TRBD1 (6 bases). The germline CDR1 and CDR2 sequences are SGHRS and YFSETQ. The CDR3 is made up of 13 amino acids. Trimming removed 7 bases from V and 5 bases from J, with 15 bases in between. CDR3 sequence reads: CASQNREWETQYF. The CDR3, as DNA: TGCGCCAGCCAAAACAGGGAGTGGGAGACCCAGTACTTC.

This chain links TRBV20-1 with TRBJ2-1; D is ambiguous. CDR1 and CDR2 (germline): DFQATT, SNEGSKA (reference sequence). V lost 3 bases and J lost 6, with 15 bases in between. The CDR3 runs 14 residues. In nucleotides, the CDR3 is TGCAGTGCTAGTGACGGCGTCGTGGGCAATGAGCAGTTCTTC. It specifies CSASDGVVGNEQFF.

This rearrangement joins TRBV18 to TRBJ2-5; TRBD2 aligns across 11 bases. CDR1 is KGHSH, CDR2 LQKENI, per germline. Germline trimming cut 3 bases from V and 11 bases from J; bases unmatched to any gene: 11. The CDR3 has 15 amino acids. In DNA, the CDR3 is TGTGCCAGCTCACCCGTTAGCGGGGGGGCGAATGAGCAGTACTTC. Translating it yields CASSPVSGGANEQYF. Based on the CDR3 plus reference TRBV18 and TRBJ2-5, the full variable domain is NAGVMQNPRHLVRRRGQEARLRCSPMKGHSHVYWYRQLPEEGLKFMVYLQKENIIDESGMPKERFSAEFPKEGPSILRIQQVVRGDSAAYFCASSPVSGGANEQYFGPGTRLLVL.

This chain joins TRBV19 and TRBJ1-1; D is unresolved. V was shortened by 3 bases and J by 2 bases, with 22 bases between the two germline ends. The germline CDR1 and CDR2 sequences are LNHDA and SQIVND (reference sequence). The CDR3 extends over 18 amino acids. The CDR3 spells CASSISFIVAEKNTEAFF. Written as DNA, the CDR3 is TGTGCCAGTAGTATTAGTTTCATCGTGGCGGAGAAAAACACTGAAGCTTTCTTT.

CDR3 DNA sequence: TGCAGTGCTAGTTTGGGGCAGGGGGCGAATGAGCAGTTCTTC. It is translated as CSASLGQGANEQFF. V usage is TRBV20-1 and J usage is TRBJ2-1; 8 bases match TRBD1. V was pared by 3 bases and J by 7 bases, with 8 bases of the junction left unmatched. This CDR3 contains 14 residues. Germline V gene lookup returns CDR1 DFQATT and CDR2 SNEGSKA (reference sequence).

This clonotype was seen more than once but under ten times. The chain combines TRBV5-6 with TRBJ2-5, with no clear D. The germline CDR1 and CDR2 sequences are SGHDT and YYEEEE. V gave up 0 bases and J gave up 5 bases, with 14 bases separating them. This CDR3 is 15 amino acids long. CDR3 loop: CASSLEPRMGETQYF. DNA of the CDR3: TGTGCCAGCAGCTTGGAACCTAGGATGGGCGAGACCCAGTACTTC.

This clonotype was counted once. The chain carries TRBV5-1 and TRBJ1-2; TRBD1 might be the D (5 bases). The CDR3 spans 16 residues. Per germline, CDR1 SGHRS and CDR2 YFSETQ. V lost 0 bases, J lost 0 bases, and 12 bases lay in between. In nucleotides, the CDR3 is TGCGCCAGCAGCTTGGGGCAGGGTGCCGCTAACTATGGCTACACCTTC. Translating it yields CASSLGQGAANYGYTF.

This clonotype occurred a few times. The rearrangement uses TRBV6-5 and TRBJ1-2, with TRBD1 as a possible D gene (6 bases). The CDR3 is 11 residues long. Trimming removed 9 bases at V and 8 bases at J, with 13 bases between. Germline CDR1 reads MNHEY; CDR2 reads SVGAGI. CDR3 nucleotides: TGTGCCAGTAGACAGGAATCAGGCTACACCTTC. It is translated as CASRQESGYTF.

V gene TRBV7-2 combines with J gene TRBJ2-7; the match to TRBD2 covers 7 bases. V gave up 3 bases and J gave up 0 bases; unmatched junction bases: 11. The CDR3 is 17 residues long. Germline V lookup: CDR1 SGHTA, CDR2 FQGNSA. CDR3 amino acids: CASSLEASGVFSYEQYF. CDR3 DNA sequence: TGTGCCAGCAGCTTGGAGGCCAGCGGGGTTTTCTCCTACGAGCAGTACTTC.